This TCR beta chain was obtained from a study of identical twins. Trimming left V 3 bases short and J 6 bases short, with 16 bases between. From germline, CDR1 is SGHRS and CDR2 YFSETQ. The CDR3 is 16 amino acids. Study-level points and caveats: Within twin pairs, the out-of-frame alpha sequences they shared showed excess low generation probability. Excess sharing by twins proved weaker in beta out-of-frame sequences.

TCRdb redid the calling of the 5' RACE reads with MiXCR, one entry per CDR3 protein. The sample records more than 1.5 million distinct CDR3 sequences, about 31% being singletons. In regard to this clonotype: What it binds is unknown.

The source of this sequence is a newborn girl in good health. This sequence joins TRBV5-1 and TRBJ1-6; D is possibly TRBD1 (5 bases). The sample consisted of cord blood. CDR3: CASSWKGSGVNSPLHF. CDR3 sequence (DNA): TGCGCCAGCAGCTGGAAGGGGTCCGGGGTTAATTCACCCCTCCACTTT.